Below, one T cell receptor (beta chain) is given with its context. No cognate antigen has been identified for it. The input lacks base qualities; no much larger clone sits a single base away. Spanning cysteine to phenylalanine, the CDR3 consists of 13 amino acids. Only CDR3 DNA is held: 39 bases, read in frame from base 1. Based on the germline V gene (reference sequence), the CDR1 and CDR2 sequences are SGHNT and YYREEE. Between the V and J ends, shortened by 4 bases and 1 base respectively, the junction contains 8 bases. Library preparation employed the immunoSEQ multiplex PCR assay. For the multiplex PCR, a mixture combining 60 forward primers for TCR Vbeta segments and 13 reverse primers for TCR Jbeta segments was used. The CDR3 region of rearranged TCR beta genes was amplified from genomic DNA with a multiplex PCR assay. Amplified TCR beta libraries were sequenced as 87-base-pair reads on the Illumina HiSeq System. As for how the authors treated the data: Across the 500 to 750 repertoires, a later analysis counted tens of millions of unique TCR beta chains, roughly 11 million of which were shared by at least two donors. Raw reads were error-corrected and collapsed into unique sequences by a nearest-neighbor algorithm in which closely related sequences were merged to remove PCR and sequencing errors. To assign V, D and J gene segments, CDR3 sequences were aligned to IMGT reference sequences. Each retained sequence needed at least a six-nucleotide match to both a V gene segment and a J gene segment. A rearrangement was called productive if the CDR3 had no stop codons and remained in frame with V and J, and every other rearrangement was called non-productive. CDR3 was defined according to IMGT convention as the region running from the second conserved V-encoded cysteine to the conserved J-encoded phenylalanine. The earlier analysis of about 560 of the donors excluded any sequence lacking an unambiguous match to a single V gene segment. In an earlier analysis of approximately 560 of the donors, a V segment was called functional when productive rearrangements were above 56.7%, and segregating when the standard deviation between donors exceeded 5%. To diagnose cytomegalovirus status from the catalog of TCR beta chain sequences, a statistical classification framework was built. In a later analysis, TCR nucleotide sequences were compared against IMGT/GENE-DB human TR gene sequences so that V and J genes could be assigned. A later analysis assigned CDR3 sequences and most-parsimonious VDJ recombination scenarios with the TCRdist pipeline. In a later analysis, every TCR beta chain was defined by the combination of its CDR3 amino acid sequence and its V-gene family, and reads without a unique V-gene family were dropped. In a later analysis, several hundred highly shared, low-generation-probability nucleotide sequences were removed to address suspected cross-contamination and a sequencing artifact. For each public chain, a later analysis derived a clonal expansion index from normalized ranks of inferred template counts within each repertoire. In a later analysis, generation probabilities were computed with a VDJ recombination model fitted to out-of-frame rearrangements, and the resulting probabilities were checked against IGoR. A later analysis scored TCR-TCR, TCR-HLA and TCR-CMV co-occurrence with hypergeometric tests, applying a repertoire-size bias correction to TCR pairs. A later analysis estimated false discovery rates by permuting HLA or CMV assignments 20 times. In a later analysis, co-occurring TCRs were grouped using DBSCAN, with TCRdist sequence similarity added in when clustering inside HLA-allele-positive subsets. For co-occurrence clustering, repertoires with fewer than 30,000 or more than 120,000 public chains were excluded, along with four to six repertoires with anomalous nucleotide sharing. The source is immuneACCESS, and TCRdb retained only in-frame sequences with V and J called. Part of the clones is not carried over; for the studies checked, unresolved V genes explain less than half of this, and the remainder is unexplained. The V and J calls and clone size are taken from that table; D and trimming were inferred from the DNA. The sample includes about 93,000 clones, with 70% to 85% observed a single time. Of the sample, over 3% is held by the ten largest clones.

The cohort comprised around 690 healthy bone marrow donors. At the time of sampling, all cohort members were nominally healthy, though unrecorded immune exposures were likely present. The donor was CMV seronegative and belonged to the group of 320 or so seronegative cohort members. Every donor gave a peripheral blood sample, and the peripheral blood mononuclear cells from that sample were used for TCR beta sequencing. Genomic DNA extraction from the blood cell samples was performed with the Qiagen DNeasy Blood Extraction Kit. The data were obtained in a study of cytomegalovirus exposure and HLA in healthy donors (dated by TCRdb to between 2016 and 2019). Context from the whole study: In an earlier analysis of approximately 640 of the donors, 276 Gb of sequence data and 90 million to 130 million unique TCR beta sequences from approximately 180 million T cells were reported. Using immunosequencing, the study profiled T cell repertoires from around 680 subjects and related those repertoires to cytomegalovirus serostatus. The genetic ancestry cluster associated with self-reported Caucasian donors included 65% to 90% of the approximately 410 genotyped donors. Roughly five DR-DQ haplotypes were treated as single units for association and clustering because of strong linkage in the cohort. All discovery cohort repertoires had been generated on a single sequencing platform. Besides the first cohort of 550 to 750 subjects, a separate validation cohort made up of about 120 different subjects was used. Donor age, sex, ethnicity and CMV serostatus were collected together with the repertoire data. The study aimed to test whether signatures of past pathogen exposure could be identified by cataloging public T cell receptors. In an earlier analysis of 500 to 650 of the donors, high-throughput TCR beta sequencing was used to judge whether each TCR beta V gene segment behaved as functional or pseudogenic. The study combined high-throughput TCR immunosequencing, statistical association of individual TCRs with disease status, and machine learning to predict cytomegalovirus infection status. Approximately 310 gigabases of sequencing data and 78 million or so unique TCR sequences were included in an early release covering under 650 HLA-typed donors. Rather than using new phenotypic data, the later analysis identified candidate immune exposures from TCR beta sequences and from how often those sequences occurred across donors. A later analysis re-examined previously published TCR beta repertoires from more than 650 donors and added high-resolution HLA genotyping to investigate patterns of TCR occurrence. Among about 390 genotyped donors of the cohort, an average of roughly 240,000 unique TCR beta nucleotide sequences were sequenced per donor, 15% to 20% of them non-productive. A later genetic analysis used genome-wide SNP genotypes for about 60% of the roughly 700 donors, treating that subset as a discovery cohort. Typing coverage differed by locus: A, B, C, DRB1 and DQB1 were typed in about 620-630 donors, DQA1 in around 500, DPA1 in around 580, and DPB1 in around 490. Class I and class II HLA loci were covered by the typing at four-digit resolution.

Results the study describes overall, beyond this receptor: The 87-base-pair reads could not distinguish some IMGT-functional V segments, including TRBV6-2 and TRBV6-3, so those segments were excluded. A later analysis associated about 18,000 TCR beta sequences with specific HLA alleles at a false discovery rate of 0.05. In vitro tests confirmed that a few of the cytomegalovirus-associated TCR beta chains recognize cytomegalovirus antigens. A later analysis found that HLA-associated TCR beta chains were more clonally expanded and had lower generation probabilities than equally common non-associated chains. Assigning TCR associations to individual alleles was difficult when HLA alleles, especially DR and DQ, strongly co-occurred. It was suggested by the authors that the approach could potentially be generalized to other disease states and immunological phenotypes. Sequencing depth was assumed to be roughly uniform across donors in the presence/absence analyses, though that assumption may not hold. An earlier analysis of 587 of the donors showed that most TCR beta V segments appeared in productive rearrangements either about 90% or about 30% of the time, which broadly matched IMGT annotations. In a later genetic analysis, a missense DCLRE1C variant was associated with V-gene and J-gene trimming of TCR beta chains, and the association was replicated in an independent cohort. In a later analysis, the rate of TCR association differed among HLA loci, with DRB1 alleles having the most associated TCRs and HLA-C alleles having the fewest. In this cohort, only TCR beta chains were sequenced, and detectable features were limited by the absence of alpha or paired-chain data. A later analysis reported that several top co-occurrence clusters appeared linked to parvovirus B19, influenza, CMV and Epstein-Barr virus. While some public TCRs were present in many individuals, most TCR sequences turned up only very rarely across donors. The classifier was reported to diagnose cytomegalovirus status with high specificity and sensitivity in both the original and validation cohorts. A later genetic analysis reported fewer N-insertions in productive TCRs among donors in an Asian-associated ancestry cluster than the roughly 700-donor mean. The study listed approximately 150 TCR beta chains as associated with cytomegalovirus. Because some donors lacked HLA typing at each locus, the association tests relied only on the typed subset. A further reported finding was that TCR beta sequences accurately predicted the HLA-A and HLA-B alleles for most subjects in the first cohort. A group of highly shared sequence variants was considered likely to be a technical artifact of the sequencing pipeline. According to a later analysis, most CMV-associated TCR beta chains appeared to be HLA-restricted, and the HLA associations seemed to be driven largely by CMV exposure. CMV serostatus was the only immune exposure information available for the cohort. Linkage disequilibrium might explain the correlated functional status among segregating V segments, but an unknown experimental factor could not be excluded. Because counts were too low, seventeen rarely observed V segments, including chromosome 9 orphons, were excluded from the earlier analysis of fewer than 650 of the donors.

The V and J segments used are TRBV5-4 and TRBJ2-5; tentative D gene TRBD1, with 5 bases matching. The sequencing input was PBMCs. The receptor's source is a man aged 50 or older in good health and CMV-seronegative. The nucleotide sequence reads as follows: TGTGCCAGCAGCGTCAGGGTCCAAGAGACCCAGTACTTC. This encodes CASSVRVQETQYF.